The 8 T cell receptor beta chains given below trace back to one sample, sequenced in a study of T cells in localized non-small cell lung cancer. Libraries were prepared by immunoSEQ multiplex PCR; TCRdb keeps only in-frame clonotypes and omits some of them. Among 70,000 or so clones listed, around 84% were seen once. Sequenced here: peripheral blood, sampled before any cancer treatment. Every receptor here comes from a female donor older than 55 with stage I lung adenocarcinoma.

The chain couples TRBV27 to TRBJ2-7, with 7 bases matching TRBD2. The CDR3 is made up of 14 amino acids. Trimming cost V 6 bases and J 5 bases; bases outside gene matches: 10. From germline, CDR1 is MNHEY and CDR2 SMNVEV (reference sequence). CDR3 sequence (DNA): TGTGCCAGCAGACTGGGGGGGGTGAGCGACGAGCAGTACTTC. Its protein product is CASRLGGVSDEQYF.

The rearrangement links TRBV7-2 to TRBJ1-1; 7 nucleotides align to TRBD1. The junction had 3 bases not matched to a gene; V was cut back by 0 bases and J by 11 bases. The CDR3 consists of 12 residues. Germline CDR1 and CDR2: SGHTA and FQGNSA. The CDR3 nucleotides are TGTGCCAGCAGCTTAGCGACAGGGAATGCTTTCTTT. This gives the protein CASSLATGNAFF. The variable domain in full, with the rest retrieved from reference TRBV7-2 and TRBJ1-1, is GAGVSQSPSNKVTEKGKDVELRCDPISGHTALYWYRQSLGQGLEFLIYFQGNSAPDKSGLPSDRFSAERTGGSVSTLTIQRTQQEDSAVYLCASSLATGNAFFGQGTRLTVV.

This chain joins TRBV18 and TRBJ1-3; TRBD1 matches at 9 bases. Germline CDR1 KGHSH, CDR2 LQKENI. V shed 6 bases, J shed 2 bases, and the junction held 8 bases outside the gene matches. The CDR3 contains 16 residues. CDR3 DNA: TGTGCCAGCTCGCCGGACAGGGGACGGCCTGGAAACACCATATATTTT. It yields the protein CASSPDRGRPGNTIYF. Drawing the rest from reference TRBV18 and TRBJ1-3, the complete variable domain is NAGVMQNPRHLVRRRGQEARLRCSPMKGHSHVYWYRQLPEEGLKFMVYLQKENIIDESGMPKERFSAEFPKEGPSILRIQQVVRGDSAAYFCASSPDRGRPGNTIYFGEGSWLTVV.

V is TRBV27 and J is TRBJ2-6; D call uncertain. Trimming took 5 bases from V and 0 from J, leaving 8 bases between them. The germline V gene has CDR1 MNHEY and CDR2 SMNVEV (reference sequence). The CDR3 runs 15 residues. Written as DNA, the CDR3 is TGTGCCAGCAGTCCCTTGGGCTCTGGGGCCAACGTCCTGACTTTC. This encodes CASSPLGSGANVLTF.

The chain links TRBV15 to TRBJ2-4, with D maybe TRBD1 (6 bases). CDR3 length equals 13 residues. Germline V gene sequence: CDR1 LNHNV, CDR2 YYDKDF (reference sequence). V was pared by 0 bases and J by 8 bases, with 8 bases between. The CDR3 DNA follows: TGTGCCACCAGCAGAGACCGACAGGACATTCAGTACTTC. Residues: CATSRDRQDIQYF. The full variable domain, completed using reference TRBV15 and TRBJ2-4, is DAMVIQNPRYQVTQFGKPVTLSCSQTLNHNVMYWYQQKSSQAPKLLFHYYDKDFNNEADTPDNFQSRRPNTSFCFLDIRSPGLGDTAMYLCATSRDRQDIQYFGAGTRLSVL.

This chain uses TRBV15 with TRBJ2-3; TRBD2 is a possible D gene (5 bases). The CDR3 runs to 12 residues. Germline lookup yields CDR1 LNHNV and CDR2 YYDKDF (reference sequence). V lost 4 bases, J lost 3 bases, and 5 bases lay in between. CDR3 amino acids: CATSTGTDTQYF. The CDR3 DNA reads TGTGCCACCAGCACGGGGACAGATACGCAGTATTTT.

The chain uses TRBV6-5 and TRBJ2-1, with D possibly TRBD1 on 6 matching bases. V lost 6 bases and J lost 3, with 15 bases in between. There are 15 residues in the CDR3. Germline lookup yields CDR1 MNHEY and CDR2 SVGAGI. In nucleotides, the CDR3 is TGTGCCAGCAGCGAATTGGGGGCTGGCTACAATGAGCAGTTCTTC. Its protein product is CASSELGAGYNEQFF.

The chain uses TRBV2 and TRBJ1-5; 9 bases align to TRBD1. Per the germline V gene, CDR1 is SNHLY and CDR2 is FYNNEI. The CDR3 extends over 14 amino acids. The junction had 11 bases not matched to a gene; V was cut back by 10 bases and J by 7 bases. DNA of the CDR3: TGTGCCACAACCGAACAGGGGGCGGGACAGCCCCAGCATTTT. Encoded protein: CATTEQGAGQPQHF.